The rows below give T cell receptor beta chains drawn from one sample of a study of T cells after yellow fever vaccination. Using its own MiXCR run on the 5' RACE reads, TCRdb lists one record per CDR3 protein. The sample lists about 330,000 distinct CDR3 sequences, 6.8% occurring once. The sequenced sample was PBMCs, obtained around 45 days after the first yellow fever vaccination. The source is a man between 18 and 35 years old who received the YFV17D yellow fever vaccine. CDR3s include the opening cysteine and the closing phenylalanine or tryptophan. Fields, in order: D gene, clone size, V gene, J gene, CDR3 length, CDR3 protein, CDR3 DNA. A D gene is named only where the DNA matches it firmly. Clone size, where shown, is once, few, many, or a class for clones that have expanded.

TRBD1	few	TRBV7-9	TRBJ2-1	14	CATSWDSSYNEQFF	TGTGCCACCAGTTGGGACAGCTCCTACAATGAGCAGTTCTTC
.	.	TRBV9	TRBJ1-4	15	CASSVEGQLNEKLFF	TGTGCCAGCAGCGTAGAGGGGCAGTTAAATGAAAAACTGTTTTTT
TRBD1	.	TRBV5-1	TRBJ2-2	16	CASRAQGQGLTGELFF	TGCGCCAGCAGGGCCCAGGGACAGGGTTTAACCGGGGAGCTGTTTTTT
.	.	TRBV5-1	TRBJ2-3	15	CASSLDQEVGDTQYF	TGCGCCAGCAGCTTGGACCAGGAAGTTGGAGATACGCAGTATTTT
TRBD1	.	TRBV5-5	TRBJ2-5	16	CASSLGGQGSLETQYF	TGTGCCAGCAGCTTGGGGGGACAGGGGTCGTTGGAGACCCAGTACTTC
.	many	TRBV4-3	TRBJ2-7	15	CASSQVIASSYEQYF	TGCGCCAGCAGCCAAGTCATCGCCAGCTCCTACGAGCAGTACTTC
TRBD2	.	TRBV10-3	TRBJ2-3	14	CASGLAGGGNTQYF	TGTGCCAGCGGACTAGCGGGGGGCGGGAATACGCAGTATTTT
.	few	TRBV7-2	TRBJ1-1	14	CASSQTRGGTEAFF	TGTGCCAGCAGCCAAACAAGGGGAGGCACTGAAGCTTTCTTT
.	few	TRBV6-5	TRBJ1-2	16	CASSYLRGAANYGYTF	TGTGCCAGCAGTTATTTGCGGGGGGCCGCCAACTATGGCTACACCTTC
.	.	TRBV12-3/TRBV12-4	TRBJ2-1	15	CASSSTPGHPPEQFF	TGTGCCAGCAGTTCGACTCCGGGACATCCTCCCGAGCAGTTCTTC
.	.	TRBV2	TRBJ2-1	15	CASSEQGFGYNEQFF	TGTGCCAGCAGTGAACAGGGTTTCGGCTACAATGAGCAGTTCTTC
TRBD1	.	TRBV6-1	TRBJ2-3	15	CASRIQGAGTDTQYF	TGTGCCAGCAGGATACAGGGGGCTGGGACAGATACGCAGTATTTT
.	few	TRBV15	TRBJ2-5	14	CATSSRVTQETQYF	TGTGCCACCAGCAGCAGGGTAACTCAAGAGACCCAGTACTTC
.	.	TRBV7-9	TRBJ1-2	16	CASSLLRRDRDYGYTF	TGTGCCAGCAGCTTACTTCGGAGGGATCGGGACTATGGCTACACCTTC
TRBD2	many	TRBV12-3/TRBV12-4	TRBJ2-1	15	CASSLEGLAGGEQFF	TGTGCCAGCAGTTTAGAGGGACTAGCGGGCGGTGAGCAGTTCTTC
TRBD1	.	TRBV20-1	TRBJ2-7	14	CSARDWDRGDEQYF	TGCAGTGCTAGAGATTGGGACAGGGGCGACGAGCAGTACTTC
.	many	TRBV6-5	TRBJ2-5	14	CASSSREGQETQYF	TGTGCCAGCAGTTCCCGAGAGGGGCAAGAGACCCAGTACTTC
.	many	TRBV6-1	TRBJ2-7	13	CASSGRGTYEQYF	TGTGCCAGCAGTGGCCGGGGAACCTACGAGCAGTACTTC
TRBD1	many	TRBV7-9	TRBJ2-1	16	CASSPRQGGMGNEQFF	TGTGCCAGCAGCCCCCGACAGGGTGGGATGGGCAATGAGCAGTTCTTC
.	.	TRBV27	TRBJ2-1	13	CASSRTIYNEQFF	TGTGCCAGCAGTCGTACCATCTACAATGAGCAGTTCTTC
.	few	TRBV19	TRBJ1-5	13	CAQGGGRDQPQHF	TGTGCCCAGGGAGGGGGAAGAGACCAGCCCCAGCATTTT
.	many	TRBV12-3/TRBV12-4	TRBJ2-7	12	CASSSTRYEQYF	TGTGCCTCCAGCTCGACGCGATACGAGCAGTACTTC